One T cell receptor (beta chain) is described in this entry. Its antigen remains unidentified. A second PCR, run for about 7 to 11 cycles, used a sample-barcoded 5' primer plus a J-beta primer mix. TCRdb reprocessed the 5' RACE reads with MiXCR, giving one entry per CDR3 protein. The table has some 700,000 distinct CDR3 sequences, about 42% seen once; the top ten hold 20% to 25%. This CDR3 has 15 amino acids. Looked up from germline, CDR1 is SGDLS and CDR2 is YYNGEE. The sample originates from a study of blood T cells in healthy people across ages. About the research overall: About one barcoded beta molecule per two T cells came from capture by template switching.

Findings and caveats of the study: The authors considered diversity estimates from one million T cells to be underestimates.

Sequencing used blood. The TCR comes from a woman aged 60 to 75 in good health. The J gene is TRBJ2-1, the V gene TRBV9; TRBD2 matches 14 bases. The end of the DNA is better explained by TRBJ2-7, so the J call may be wrong. CDR3 nucleotides: TGTGCCAGCACCCTAGGGACTAGCGGGGGAAATGAGCAGTACTTC. Its translation is CASTLGTSGGNEQYF.